This T cell receptor beta chain was sequenced in a study of blood T cell repertoires in COVID-19. Study-level background: COVID-19 samples collected from the United States, Italy and Spain covered acute and convalescent phases. PBMCs, B-cell-depleted T cells, or T cells provided the cDNA or gDNA that made up the material.

Authors' data handling: Estimation of nucleated cell counts relied on the amplification of reference gene primers. Assay used: immunoSEQ multiplex PCR; TCRdb lists only in-frame clones, some missing. The V and J calls and the clone size are those of that table, but D and trimming were determined from the DNA. The sample shows approximately 190,000 clones, 80% of them seen only once. Germline V CDR1 and CDR2: SNHLY, FYNNEI. This CDR3 has 15 residues. Trimming at V came to 7 bases and at J to 8 bases, leaving 13 bases not matched to a gene. The source of this sequence is a man between 60 and 75 years old with acute or convalescent COVID-19. Sequenced input: peripheral blood. The chain uses TRBV2 and TRBJ2-1; 8 bases are shared with TRBD2. CDR3 nucleotides: TGTGCCAGCACTAGCGGGCCCCCGCCGGGGTATGAGCAGTTCTTC. Translated: CASTSGPPPGYEQFF.